This T cell receptor (beta chain) emerged from a study of long-term antiretroviral therapy in people with HIV. As for the study in general: Some samples came about a decade before the 2015 immediate-ART recommendation, and these were the earliest.

No fewer than two post-ART and no fewer than one pre-ART PBMC samples existed for each donor. The V and J ends lost 4 bases and 4 bases respectively, with 14 bases between them. CDR1 is MDHEN, CDR2 SYDVKM, per germline. The CDR3 spans 14 residues. This clone turned up a few times. Its target is not known. Survey-level immunoSEQ v3.0 assays were run. TCRdb's table, derived via immunoSEQ multiplex PCR, lists solely in-frame clones and lacks some. The sample consists of 30,000 or so clones, around 78% of them appearing once. Broader study findings: HIV repertoires showed narrower CDR3 length ranges than controls.

Sequences were derived from unsorted PBMCs, sampled 1.5 years before starting antiretroviral therapy. The sequence derives from a man aged 18 to 29 with HIV. The chain combines TRBV28 with TRBJ2-7, with D tentatively TRBD2 (5 bases). The CDR3 DNA sequence: TGTGCCAGCAGTTCCGAGCGGACCCTTTACGAGCAGTACTTC. Residues: CASSSERTLYEQYF.